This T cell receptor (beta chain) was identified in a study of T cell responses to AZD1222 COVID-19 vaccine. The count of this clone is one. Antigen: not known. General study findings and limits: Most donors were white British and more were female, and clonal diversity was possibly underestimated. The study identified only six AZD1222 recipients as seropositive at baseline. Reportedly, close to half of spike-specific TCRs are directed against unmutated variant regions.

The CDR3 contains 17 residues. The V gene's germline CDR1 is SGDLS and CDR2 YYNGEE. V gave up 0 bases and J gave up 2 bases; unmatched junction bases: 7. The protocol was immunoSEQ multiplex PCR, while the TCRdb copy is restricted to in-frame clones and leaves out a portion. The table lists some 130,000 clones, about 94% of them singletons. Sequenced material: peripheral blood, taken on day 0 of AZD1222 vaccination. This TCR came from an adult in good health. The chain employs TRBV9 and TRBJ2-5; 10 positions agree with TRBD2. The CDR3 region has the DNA TGTGCCAGCAGCGTAGGTGTGGGACTAGCGAATCAAGAGACCCAGTACTTC. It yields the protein CASSVGVGLANQETQYF.